This TCR beta chain emerged from a study of patients and donors after allogeneic stem cell transplantation. Using its own MiXCR run on the RT-PCR reads, TCRdb lists one record per CDR3 protein. The data show about a million distinct CDR3 sequences, 18% seen once. Trimming removed 4 bases from V and 0 bases from J; junction bases left unmatched: 3. Germline V gene sequence: CDR1 SGHRS, CDR2 YFSETQ. CDR3 size: 14 residues. This clonotype was obtained from a human donor who was either an allogeneic HSCT recipient or a stem cell or donor lymphocyte infusion donor (not recorded which). It is not recorded whose cells these are; they may come from a transplant donor. The chain is built from TRBV5-1 and TRBJ1-1, with 7 bases identical to TRBD1. Material: blood, either unsorted or a sorted T cell fraction (not recorded which). The CDR3 loop is CASSAGQMNTEAFF. The CDR3 DNA follows: TGCGCCAGCAGCGCGGGACAGATGAACACTGAAGCTTTCTTT.